The clone carrying this TCR beta chain was picked up many times. Its antigen is not identified. The sample comes from a study of identical twins. It was template switching that added a universal primer site, and there were unique molecular identifiers on the cDNA. TCRdb redid the calling of the 5' RACE reads with MiXCR, one entry per CDR3 protein. The data contain 690,000 or so distinct CDR3 sequences, around 6% of them seen just once; the ten biggest clones take up 1.5% to 2%. Study findings and constraints: Abundant cord blood beta clonotypes carried fewer insertions; memory repertoires showed none.

Germline CDR1 SQVTM, CDR2 ANQGSEA. The length of the CDR3 is 16 residues. Trimming shortened V by 7 bases and J by 0 bases, and 19 bases separated the two germline ends. No donor was unhealthy or non-Caucasian. Sequencing was carried out using naive T cells sorted from blood. This sequence was found in a man between 18 and 35 years old in good health. The chain recombines TRBV29-1 with TRBJ2-1, with D unclear. The DNA of the CDR3 is TGCAGCGCCGCCGGGTTTGGCTGGAGCTCCTACAATGAGCAGTTCTTC. It encodes CSAAGFGWSSYNEQFF.